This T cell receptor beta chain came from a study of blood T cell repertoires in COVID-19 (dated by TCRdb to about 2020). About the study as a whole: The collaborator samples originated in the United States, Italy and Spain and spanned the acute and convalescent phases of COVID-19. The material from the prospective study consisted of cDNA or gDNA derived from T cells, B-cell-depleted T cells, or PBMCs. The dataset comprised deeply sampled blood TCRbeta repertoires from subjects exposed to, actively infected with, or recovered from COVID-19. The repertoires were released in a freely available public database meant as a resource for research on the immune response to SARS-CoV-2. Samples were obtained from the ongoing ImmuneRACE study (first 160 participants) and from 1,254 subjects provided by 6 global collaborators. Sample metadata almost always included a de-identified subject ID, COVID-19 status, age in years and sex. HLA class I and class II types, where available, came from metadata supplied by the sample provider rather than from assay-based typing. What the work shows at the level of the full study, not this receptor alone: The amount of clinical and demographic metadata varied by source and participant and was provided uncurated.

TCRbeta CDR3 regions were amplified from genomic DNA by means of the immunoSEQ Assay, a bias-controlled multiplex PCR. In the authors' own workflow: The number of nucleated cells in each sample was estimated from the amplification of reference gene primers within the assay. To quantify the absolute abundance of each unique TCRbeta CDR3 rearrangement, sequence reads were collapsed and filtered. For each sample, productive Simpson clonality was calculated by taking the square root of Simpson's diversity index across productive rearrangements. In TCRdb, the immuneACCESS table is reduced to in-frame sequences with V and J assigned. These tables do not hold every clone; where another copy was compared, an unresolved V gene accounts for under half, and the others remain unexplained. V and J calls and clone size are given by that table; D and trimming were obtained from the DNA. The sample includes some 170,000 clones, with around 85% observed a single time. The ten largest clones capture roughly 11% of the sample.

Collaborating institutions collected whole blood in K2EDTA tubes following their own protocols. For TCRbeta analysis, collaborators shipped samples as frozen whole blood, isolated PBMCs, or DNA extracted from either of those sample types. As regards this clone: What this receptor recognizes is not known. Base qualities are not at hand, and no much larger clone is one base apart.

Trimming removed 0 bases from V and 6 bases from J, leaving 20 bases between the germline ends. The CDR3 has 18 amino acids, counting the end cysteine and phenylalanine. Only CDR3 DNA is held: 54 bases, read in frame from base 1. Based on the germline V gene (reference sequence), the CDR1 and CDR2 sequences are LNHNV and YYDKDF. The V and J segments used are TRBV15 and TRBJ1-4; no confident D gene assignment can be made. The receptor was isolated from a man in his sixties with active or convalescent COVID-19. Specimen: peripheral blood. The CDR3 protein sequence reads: CATSRDGYSTPWDEKLFF. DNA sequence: TGTGCCACCAGCAGAGATGGGTACTCGACTCCTTGGGATGAAAAACTGTTTTTT.